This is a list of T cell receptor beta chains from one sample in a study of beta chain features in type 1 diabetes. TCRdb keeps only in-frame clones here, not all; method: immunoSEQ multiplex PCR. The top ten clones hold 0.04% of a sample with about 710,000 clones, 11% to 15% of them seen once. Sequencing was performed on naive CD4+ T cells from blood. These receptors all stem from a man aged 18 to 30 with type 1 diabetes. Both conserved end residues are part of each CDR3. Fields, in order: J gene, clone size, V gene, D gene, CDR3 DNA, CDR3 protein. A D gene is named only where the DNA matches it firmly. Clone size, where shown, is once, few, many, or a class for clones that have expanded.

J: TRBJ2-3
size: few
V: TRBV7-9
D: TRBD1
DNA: TGTGCCAGCAGCTTAGATGGGACAGGGAGGACAGATACGCAGTATTTT
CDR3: CASSLDGTGRTDTQYF

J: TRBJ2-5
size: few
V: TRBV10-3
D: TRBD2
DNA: TGTGCCATCAGAGCGGGGGGTGGGCAAGAGACCCAGTACTTC
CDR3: CAIRAGGGQETQYF

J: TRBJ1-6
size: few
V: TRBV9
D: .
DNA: TGTGCCAGCAGCGCCGTAAATTCACCCCTCCACTTT
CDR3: CASSAVNSPLHF

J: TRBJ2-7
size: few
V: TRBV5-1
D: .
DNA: TGCGCCAGCAGCTTGATGGGGGCGAGGGAGCAGTACTTC
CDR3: CASSLMGAREQYF

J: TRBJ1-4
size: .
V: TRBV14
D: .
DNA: TGTGCCAGCAGCCAGTGGTCGGGATCAACTAATGAAAAACTGTTTTTT
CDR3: CASSQWSGSTNEKLFF

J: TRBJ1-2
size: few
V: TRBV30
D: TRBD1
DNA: TGTGCCTGGAGACCGACAGGGGGCGGCTACACCTTC
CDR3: CAWRPTGGGYTF

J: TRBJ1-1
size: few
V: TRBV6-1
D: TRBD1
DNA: TGTGCCAGCAGTGAACAGGGGGGTACTGAAGCTTTCTTT
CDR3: CASSEQGGTEAFF

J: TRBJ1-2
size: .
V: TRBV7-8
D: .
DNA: TGTGCCAGCAGCTTCCATCGGGGAGGCGGCTACACCTTC
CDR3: CASSFHRGGGYTF

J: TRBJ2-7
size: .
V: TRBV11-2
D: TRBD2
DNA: TGTGCCAGCAGCTTAGGCAGCCTAGCGGTTAGCTCCTACGAGCAGTACTTC
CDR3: CASSLGSLAVSSYEQYF

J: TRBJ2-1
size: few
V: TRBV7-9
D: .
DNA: TGTGCCAGCAGAGGGAGGTTGCCTATGGGTGAGCAGTTCTTC
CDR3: CASRGRLPMGEQFF

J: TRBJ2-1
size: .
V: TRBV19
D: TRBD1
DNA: TGTGCCAGCGGACAGGTCTACAATGAGCAGTTCTTC
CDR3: CASGQVYNEQFF

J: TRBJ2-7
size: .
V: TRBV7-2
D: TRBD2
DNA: TGTGCCAGCAGCTCCACTAGCGGGCTCTACGAGCAGTACTTC
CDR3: CASSSTSGLYEQYF

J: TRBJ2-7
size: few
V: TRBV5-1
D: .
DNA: TGCGCCAGCAGCTTGGACAGATCTGTCGAGCAGTACTTC
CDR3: CASSLDRSVEQYF

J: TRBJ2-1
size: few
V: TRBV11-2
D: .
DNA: TGTGCCAGCAGCTTAGGCTCTCTAATCTACAATGAGCAGTTCTTC
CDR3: CASSLGSLIYNEQFF

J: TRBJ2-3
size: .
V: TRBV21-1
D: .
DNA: TGTGCCAGCAGCCCCCAGGAGCATACGCAGTATTTT
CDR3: CASSPQEHTQYF

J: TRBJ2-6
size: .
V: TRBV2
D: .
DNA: TGTGCCAGCAGTGTGGGGCGCCGAGCGAGTGGGGCCAACGTCCTGACTTTC
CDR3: CASSVGRRASGANVLTF

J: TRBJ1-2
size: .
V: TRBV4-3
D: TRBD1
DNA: TGCGCCAGCAGCCAACCACTTCGGACAGGAGCTAACTATGGCTACACCTTC
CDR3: CASSQPLRTGANYGYTF

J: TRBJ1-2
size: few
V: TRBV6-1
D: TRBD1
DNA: TGTGCCAGCAGTATACAGGGGTTGGGTAACTATGGCTACACCTTC
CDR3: CASSIQGLGNYGYTF

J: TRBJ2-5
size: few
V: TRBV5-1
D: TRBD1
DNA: TGCGCCAGCAGCTTGGAGGGGGCCCAAGAGACCCAGTACTTC
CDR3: CASSLEGAQETQYF

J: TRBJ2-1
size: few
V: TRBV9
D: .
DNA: TGTGCCAGCAGCCAGGCAGCAACTGAGCAGTTCTTC
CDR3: CASSQAATEQFF

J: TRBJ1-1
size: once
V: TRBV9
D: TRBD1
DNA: TGTGCCAGCAGCGCCACGATGACAGGGCCATTGAACACTGAAGCTTTCTTT
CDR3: CASSATMTGPLNTEAFF

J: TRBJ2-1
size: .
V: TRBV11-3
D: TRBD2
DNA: TGTGCCAGCAGCCCGGGGACTAGTTACAATGAGCAGTTCTTC
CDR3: CASSPGTSYNEQFF

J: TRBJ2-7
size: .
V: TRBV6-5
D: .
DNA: TGTGCCAGCAGTTACTACAACGAGCAGTACTTC
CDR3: CASSYYNEQYF

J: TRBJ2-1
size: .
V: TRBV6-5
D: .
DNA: TGTGCCAGCAGCAGAACAGGGACGGGGAATGAGCAGTTCTTC
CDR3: CASSRTGTGNEQFF

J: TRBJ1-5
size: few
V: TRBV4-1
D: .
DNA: TGCGCCAGCAGCCAAGATCGGGAAGGGGGAAATCAGCCCCAGCATTTT
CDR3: CASSQDREGGNQPQHF

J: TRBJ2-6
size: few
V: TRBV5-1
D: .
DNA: TGCGCCAGCAGCTTTGGCGACTCTGGGGCCAACGTCCTGACTTTC
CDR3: CASSFGDSGANVLTF

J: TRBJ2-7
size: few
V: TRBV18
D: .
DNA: TGTGCCAGCTCACCACTCGTCGAGCAGTACTTC
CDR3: CASSPLVEQYF

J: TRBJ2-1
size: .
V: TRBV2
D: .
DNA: TGTGCCAGCACCGAAAGGGTCTATGAGCAGTTCTTC
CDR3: CASTERVYEQFF

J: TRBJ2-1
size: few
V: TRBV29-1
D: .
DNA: TGCAGCGTTGTGATACGGGGTCCGGGCCGGGCGTTCTTC
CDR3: CSVVIRGPGRAFF

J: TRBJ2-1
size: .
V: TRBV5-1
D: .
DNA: TGCGCCAGCAGCGGAGGGACTGGGGCTGATGAGCAGTTCTTC
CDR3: CASSGGTGADEQFF

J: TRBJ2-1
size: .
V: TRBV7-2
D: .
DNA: TGTGCCAGCAGCTTCCAGGGTTTCTTGTACAATGAGCAGTTCTTC
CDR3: CASSFQGFLYNEQFF

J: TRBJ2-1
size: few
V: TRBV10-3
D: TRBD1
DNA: TGTGCCATCACCGATAATCCGGGACAGGGGGCGTTTGAGCAGTTCTTC
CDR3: CAITDNPGQGAFEQFF

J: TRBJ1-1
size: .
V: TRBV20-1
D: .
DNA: TGCAGTGCTAGTGGTAGGGGTGAAGCTTTCTTT
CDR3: CSASGRGEAFF

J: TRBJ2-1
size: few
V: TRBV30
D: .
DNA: TGTGCCTGGACCGACGTGGGGTTTGAGCAGTTCTTC
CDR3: CAWTDVGFEQFF

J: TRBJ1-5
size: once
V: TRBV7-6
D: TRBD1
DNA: TGTGCCAGCAGCTTACTTCCAGGACAGGTAAATCAGCCCCAGCATTTT
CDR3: CASSLLPGQVNQPQHF

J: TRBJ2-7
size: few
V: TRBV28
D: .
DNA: TGTGCCAGCAGCCTAAAGGGCTACGAGCAGTACTTC
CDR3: CASSLKGYEQYF

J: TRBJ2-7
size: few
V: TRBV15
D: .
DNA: TGTGCCACCAGCAGAGATCTGGGCCTCGGCTACGAGCAGTACTTC
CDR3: CATSRDLGLGYEQYF

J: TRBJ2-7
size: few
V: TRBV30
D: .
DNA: TGTGCCTGGAAACAGGACTCCTACGAGCAGTACTTC
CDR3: CAWKQDSYEQYF

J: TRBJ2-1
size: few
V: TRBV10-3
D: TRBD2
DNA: TGTGCCATCAGTGAAGGTGAGCGGGGGACCCGGGATGAGCAGTTCTTC
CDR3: CAISEGERGTRDEQFF

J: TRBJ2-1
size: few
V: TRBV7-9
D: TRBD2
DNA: TGTGCCAGCAGCACCCGAGGAGCGGGGGGGCTGAATGAGCAGTTCTTC
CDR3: CASSTRGAGGLNEQFF

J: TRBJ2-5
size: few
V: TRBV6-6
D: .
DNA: TGTGCCAGCAGTTCCCAGGAGACCCAGTACTTC
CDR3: CASSSQETQYF

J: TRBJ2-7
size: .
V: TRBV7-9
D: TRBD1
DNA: TGTGCCAGCAGCTTAGGACAGGGCCTAGAGCAGTACTTC
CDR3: CASSLGQGLEQYF

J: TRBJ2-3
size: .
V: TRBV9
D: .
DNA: TGTGCCAGCAGCGTAGTGGCGGTATCAGATACGCAGTATTTT
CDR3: CASSVVAVSDTQYF

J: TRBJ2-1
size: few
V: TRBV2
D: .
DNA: TGTGCCACGGGTCTATTGACAGAAGCGTTCTTC
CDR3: CATGLLTEAFF

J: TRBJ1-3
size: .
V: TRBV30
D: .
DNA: TGTGCCTACGGGGGAGGAAACACCATATATTTT
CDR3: CAYGGGNTIYF

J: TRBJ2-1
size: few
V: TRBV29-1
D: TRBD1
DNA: TGCAGCGTTCGAAGTTCGACAGGGGGCTACCGCGATGAGCAGTTCTTC
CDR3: CSVRSSTGGYRDEQFF

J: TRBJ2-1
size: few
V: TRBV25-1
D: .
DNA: TGTGCCAGCATTGGACAGTACAATGAGCAGTTCTTC
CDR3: CASIGQYNEQFF

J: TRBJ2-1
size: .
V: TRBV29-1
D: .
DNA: TGCAGCGTGTCCACCCCGGGACTCGGGTCCAATGAGCAGTTCTTC
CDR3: CSVSTPGLGSNEQFF

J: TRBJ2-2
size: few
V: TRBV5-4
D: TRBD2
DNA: TGTGCCAGCAGCTTGGAGGTTAGCGGGTCTGGCACCGGGGAGCTGTTTTTT
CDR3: CASSLEVSGSGTGELFF

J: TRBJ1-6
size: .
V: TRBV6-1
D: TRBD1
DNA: TGTGCCAGCAGTCCACCGGGACAGGGTGTTTCACCCCTCCACTTT
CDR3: CASSPPGQGVSPLHF

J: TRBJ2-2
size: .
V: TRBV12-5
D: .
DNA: TGTGCTAGTGGTTTGATGGGTTCGAACACCGGGGAGCTGTTTTTT
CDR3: CASGLMGSNTGELFF

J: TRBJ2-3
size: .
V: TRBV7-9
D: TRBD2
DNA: TGTGCCAGCACCCTTTATACGGGAGGCGCAACAGATACGCAGTATTTT
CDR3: CASTLYTGGATDTQYF

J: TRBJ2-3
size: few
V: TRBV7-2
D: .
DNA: TGTGCCAGCAGCCTGGCTGGGGCCGAGTATTTT
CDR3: CASSLAGAEYF